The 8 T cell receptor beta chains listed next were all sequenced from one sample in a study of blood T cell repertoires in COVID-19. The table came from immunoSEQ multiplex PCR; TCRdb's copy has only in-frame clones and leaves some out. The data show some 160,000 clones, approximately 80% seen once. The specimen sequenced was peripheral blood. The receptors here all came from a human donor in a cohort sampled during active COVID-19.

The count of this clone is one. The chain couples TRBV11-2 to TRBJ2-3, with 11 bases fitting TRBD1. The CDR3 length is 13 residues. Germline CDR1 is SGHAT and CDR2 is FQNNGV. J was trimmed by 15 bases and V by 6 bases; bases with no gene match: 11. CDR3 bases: TGTGCCAGCAGGACCAACCGGGACAGGGGGTTTTATTTT. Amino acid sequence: CASRTNRDRGFYF.

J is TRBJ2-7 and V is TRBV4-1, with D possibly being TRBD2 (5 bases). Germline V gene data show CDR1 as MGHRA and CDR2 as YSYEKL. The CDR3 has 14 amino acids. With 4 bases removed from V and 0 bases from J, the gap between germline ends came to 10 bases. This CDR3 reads CASSRAGNSYEQYF. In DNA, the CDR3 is TGCGCCAGCAGCCGGGCCGGGAACTCCTACGAGCAGTACTTC.

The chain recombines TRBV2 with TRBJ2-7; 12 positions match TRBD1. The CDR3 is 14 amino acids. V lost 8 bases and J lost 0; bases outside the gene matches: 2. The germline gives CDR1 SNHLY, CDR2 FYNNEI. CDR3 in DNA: TGTGCCAGCTCGGGACAGGGGGCCTCCTACGAGCAGTACTTC. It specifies CASSGQGASYEQYF. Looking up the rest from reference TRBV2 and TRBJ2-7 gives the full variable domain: EPEVTQTPSHQVTQMGQEVILRCVPISNHLYFYWYRQILGQKVEFLVSFYNNEISEKSEIFDDQFSVERPDGSNFTLKIRSTKLEDSAMYFCASSGQGASYEQYFGPGTRLTVT.

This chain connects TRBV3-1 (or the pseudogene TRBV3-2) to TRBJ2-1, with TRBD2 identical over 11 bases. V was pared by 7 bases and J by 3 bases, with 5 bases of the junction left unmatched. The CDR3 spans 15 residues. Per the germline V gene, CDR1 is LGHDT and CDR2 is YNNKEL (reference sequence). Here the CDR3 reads CASTTSGMNYNEQFF. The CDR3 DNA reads TGTGCCAGCACGACTAGCGGGATGAACTACAATGAGCAGTTCTTC.

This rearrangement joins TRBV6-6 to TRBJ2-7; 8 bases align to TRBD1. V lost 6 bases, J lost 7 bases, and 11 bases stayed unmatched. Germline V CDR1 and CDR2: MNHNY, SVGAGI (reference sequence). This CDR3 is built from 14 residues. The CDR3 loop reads CASRIDRGGAEQYF. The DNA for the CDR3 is TGTGCCAGCAGGATTGACAGGGGCGGTGCGGAGCAGTACTTC.

The CDR3 loop is CASSTHPTGSEGTDTQYF. The CDR3, as DNA: TGTGCCAGTAGTACCCACCCCACAGGGAGTGAGGGCACAGATACGCAGTATTTT. The chain uses TRBV19 and TRBJ2-3; a possible D gene is TRBD1 (6 bases). CDR3 length: 18 residues. V was shortened by 4 bases and J by 1 base, with 21 bases between the two germline ends. Germline V gives CDR1 LNHDA, CDR2 SQIVND (reference sequence).

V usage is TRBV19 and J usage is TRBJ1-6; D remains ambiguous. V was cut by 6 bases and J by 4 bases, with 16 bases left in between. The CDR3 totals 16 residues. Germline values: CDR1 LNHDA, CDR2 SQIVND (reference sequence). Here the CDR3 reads CASSPGGGPYNSPLHF. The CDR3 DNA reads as TGTGCCAGTAGCCCAGGTGGAGGGCCTTATAATTCACCCCTCCACTTT.

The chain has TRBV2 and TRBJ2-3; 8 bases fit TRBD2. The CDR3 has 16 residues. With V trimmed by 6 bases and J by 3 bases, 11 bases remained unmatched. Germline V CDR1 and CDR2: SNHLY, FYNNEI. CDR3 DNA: TGTGCCAGCAGACCCCCGGCAGAGCGGGAGACAGATACGCAGTATTTT. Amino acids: CASRPPAERETDTQYF.